Listed below are T cell receptor beta chains from one sample, sequenced in a study of T cells in localized non-small cell lung cancer. The method was immunoSEQ multiplex PCR; TCRdb's version includes in-frame clones alone and lacks a portion of them. The sample has 70,000 or so clones, less than 85% seen once. This material consisted of peripheral blood, taken before any cancer treatment. The source is an older female donor with stage I lung adenocarcinoma. CDR3s include the opening cysteine and the closing phenylalanine or tryptophan. The order of the fields is V gene, D gene, clone size, J gene, CDR3 DNA, CDR3 protein. D genes are given only for firm matches. Clone size is stated in some rows and not others, as once, few, many or a class when expanded.

TRBV28	NA	NA	TRBJ2-3	TGTGCCAGCAGTTTCGATATAGGGCAAACGCAGTATTTT	CASSFDIGQTQYF
TRBV18	TRBD1	NA	TRBJ2-1	TGTGCCAGCTCACAGTGGGACAGGGTGGGCAATGAGCAGTTCTTC	CASSQWDRVGNEQFF
TRBV2	NA	NA	TRBJ1-6	TGTGCCAGCAGTGAACTTAAGACCACGGCTTGGGAAAATTCACCCCTCCACTTT	CASSELKTTAWENSPLHF
TRBV14	NA	NA	TRBJ2-1	TGTGCCAGCAGCCAACGGGGTTTCGGCAATGAGCAGTTCTTC	CASSQRGFGNEQFF
TRBV11-2	NA	NA	TRBJ2-3	TGTGCCAGCAGCAACAGACAGGTTGCGAGCACAGATACGCAGTATTTT	CASSNRQVASTDTQYF
TRBV5-1	TRBD2	NA	TRBJ2-1	TGCGCCAGCAGCTCAGAGCTAGCGGTAAATGAGCAGTTCTTC	CASSSELAVNEQFF
TRBV5-6	TRBD1	NA	TRBJ2-3	TGTGCCAGCAGCTTCCCGACAGGGGCGCGCACAGATACGCAGTATTTT	CASSFPTGARTDTQYF
TRBV19	NA	NA	TRBJ1-1	TGTGCCAGCAGAGGCCAGGGGACCCTGAACACTGAAGCTTTCTTT	CASRGQGTLNTEAFF
TRBV5-4	NA	once	TRBJ1-2	TGTGCCAGCAGCTTGGGAGGGGACCTAGGCTACACCTTC	CASSLGGDLGYTF
TRBV4-3	NA	NA	TRBJ2-5	TGCGCCAGCAGCCAGGTCCAGGGTCAGGCCCAGTACTTC	CASSQVQGQAQYF
TRBV28	NA	NA	TRBJ1-1	TGTGCCAGCAGTTCCATGGACAGAAGCCGAAACACTGAAGCTTTCTTT	CASSSMDRSRNTEAFF
TRBV6-5	NA	NA	TRBJ1-1	TGTGCCAGCAGGAACCAGGCTGGACTTAACACTGAAGCTTTCTTT	CASRNQAGLNTEAFF
TRBV15	TRBD1	NA	TRBJ1-4	TGTGCCACCAGCAGCCCAGGGGGCCGAGATGAAAAACTGTTTTTT	CATSSPGGRDEKLFF
TRBV5-1	NA	NA	TRBJ2-1	TGCGCCAGCAGCTTGCTGCTTGGAGGGAGCGGTGAGCAGTTCTTC	CASSLLLGGSGEQFF
TRBV9	TRBD1	once	TRBJ1-3	TGTGCCAGCAGCGTAGACAGGGGTGGAAACACCATATATTTT	CASSVDRGGNTIYF
TRBV7-3	TRBD2	NA	TRBJ2-3	TGTGCCAGCAGCTTATTGGGTGGGAGGGCCACAGATACGCAGTATTTT	CASSLLGGRATDTQYF
TRBV15	NA	NA	TRBJ2-5	TGTGCCACCAGCAGAGATTCAGGGGAGGAGACCCAGTACTTC	CATSRDSGEETQYF
TRBV11-2	TRBD2	NA	TRBJ2-3	TGTGCCAGCAGCTTAGTACTAGCGACCGAAGATACGCAGTATTTT	CASSLVLATEDTQYF
TRBV28	NA	NA	TRBJ1-2	TGTGCCAGCAGTTTGGGAGGGACGGCAACCTATGGCTACACCTTC	CASSLGGTATYGYTF
TRBV18	TRBD1	NA	TRBJ1-1	TGTGCCAGCTCACTACCTGACAGGGGGTACACTGAAGCTTTCTTT	CASSLPDRGYTEAFF
TRBV28	NA	NA	TRBJ2-2	TGTGCCAGCAGTTTAGGATGGTTTAACACCGGGGAGCTGTTTTTT	CASSLGWFNTGELFF
TRBV10-3	TRBD1	NA	TRBJ1-2	TGTGCCATCAGGCCCAGGGACAGAAAGGACTATGGCTACACCTTC	CAIRPRDRKDYGYTF
TRBV19	NA	once	TRBJ2-4	TGTGCCAGTTCCCAGGGAAACATTCAGTACTTC	CASSQGNIQYF
TRBV27	NA	NA	TRBJ1-5	TGTGCCAGCAGTTTATCAACTGGACTGGGCAATCAGCCCCAGCATTTT	CASSLSTGLGNQPQHF
TRBV5-1	NA	NA	TRBJ1-4	TGCGCCAGCAGCTCCGGACAGCGCGCTAATGAAAAACTGTTTTTT	CASSSGQRANEKLFF
TRBV19	TRBD1	NA	TRBJ2-3	TGTGCCAGCCGATCGACAGGGCTGTACGATACGCAGTATTTT	CASRSTGLYDTQYF
TRBV19	NA	NA	TRBJ1-1	TGTGCCAGTAGGCGGACCTCTACGAACACTGAAGCTTTCTTT	CASRRTSTNTEAFF
TRBV5-1	NA	NA	TRBJ2-5	TGCGCCAGCAGCTTGTTGCCAGACCACCAAGAGACCCAGTACTTC	CASSLLPDHQETQYF
TRBV5-1	TRBD1	NA	TRBJ2-2	TGCGCCAGCAGCCTGGGGACAGGGTGGACCGGGGAGCTGTTTTTT	CASSLGTGWTGELFF
TRBV5-1	NA	NA	TRBJ2-3	TGCGCCAGCAGCTTAGTGGGGGTGGGAACAGATACGCAGTATTTT	CASSLVGVGTDTQYF
TRBV5-1	NA	NA	TRBJ2-2	TGCGCCAGCAGCTTGGAGGGGAGCACCGGGGAGCTGTTTTTT	CASSLEGSTGELFF
TRBV19	TRBD1	NA	TRBJ1-2	TGTGCCAGCGCTACGACAGGGGGCGGCGGCTACACCTTC	CASATTGGGGYTF
TRBV7-3	TRBD1	NA	TRBJ2-1	TGTGCCAGCAGCTTACAGGGGGTCGTCGATTTCGAGCAGTTCTTC	CASSLQGVVDFEQFF
TRBV7-2	NA	NA	TRBJ1-4	TGTGCCAGCAGCTTGCGGGATAATGAAAAACTGTTTTTT	CASSLRDNEKLFF
TRBV9	TRBD2	NA	TRBJ2-3	TGTGCCAGCAGCATGGGGACTAGCCTAGCAGATACGCAGTATTTT	CASSMGTSLADTQYF
TRBV19	TRBD1	NA	TRBJ1-1	TGTGCCAGTAGTATGGGGACAGGGGGCAGCCTGACTTTCTTT	CASSMGTGGSLTFF
TRBV10-2	NA	NA	TRBJ2-5	TGCGCCAGCAGTGTCATTGGAGAGACCCAGTACTTC	CASSVIGETQYF
TRBV7-9	NA	NA	TRBJ2-1	TGTGCCAGCAGCTTAGGGCCCGGGATAAAGCAGTTCTTC	CASSLGPGIKQFF
TRBV2	NA	NA	TRBJ2-3	TGTGCCAGCAGTGCCGGGACTGGGGGCACAGATACGCAGTATTTT	CASSAGTGGTDTQYF
TRBV5-6	TRBD1	NA	TRBJ2-3	TGTGCCAGCAGCTTAACTACCGGGACAGGGTTTCGAGATACGCAGTATTTT	CASSLTTGTGFRDTQYF